Reported below is one TCR beta chain. The source of the sample is a study of blood T cell repertoires in COVID-19. Per the original methods: The authors estimated nucleated cell counts from reference gene primer amplification. This table comes from immunoSEQ multiplex PCR, and its TCRdb copy is limited to in-frame clones, with some not included. V and J calls and clone size are given by that table; D and trimming were obtained from the DNA. The sample holds about 140,000 clones, 85% to 90% seen once. V lost 2 bases and J 0 bases, leaving 10 bases between the germline ends. The CDR3 loop spans 15 amino acids. The germline V gene has CDR1 MNHNS and CDR2 SASEGT.

The gene calls are TRBV6-1 and TRBJ1-1; unclear D gene. Sequenced sample: peripheral blood. The origin of this receptor is a woman of 80 years or more with acute or convalescent COVID-19. CDR3 bases: TGTGCCAGCAGTGAATTGGGCAGATTGAACACTGAAGCTTTCTTT. Residues: CASSELGRLNTEAFF.